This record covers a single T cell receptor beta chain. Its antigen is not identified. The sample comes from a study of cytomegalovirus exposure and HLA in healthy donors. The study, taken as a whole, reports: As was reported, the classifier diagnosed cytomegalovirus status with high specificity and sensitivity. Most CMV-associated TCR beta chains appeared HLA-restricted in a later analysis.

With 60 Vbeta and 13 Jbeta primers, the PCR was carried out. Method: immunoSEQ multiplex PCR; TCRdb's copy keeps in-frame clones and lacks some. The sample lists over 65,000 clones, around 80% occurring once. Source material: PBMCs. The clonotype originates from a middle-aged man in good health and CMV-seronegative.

The CDR3 DNA reads as TGTGCCAGCAGCTTAGAACAGAACAATGAGCAGTTCTTC. This translates into CASSLEQNNEQFF. J is TRBJ2-1 and V is TRBV11-3; no definite D call. This CDR3 has 13 residues. Germline V gene sequence: CDR1 SGHNT, CDR2 YENEEA. With 0 bases removed from V and 5 bases from J, the gap between germline ends came to 5 bases. The whole variable domain, filled in from reference TRBV11-3 and TRBJ2-1, reads EAGVVQSPRYKIIEKKQPVAFWCNPISGHNTLYWYLQNLGQGPELLIRYENEEAVDDSQLPKDRFSAERLKGVDSTLKIQPAELGDSAVYLCASSLEQNNEQFFGPGTRLTVL.